The T cell receptor (beta chain) under discussion was sequenced for a study of blood T cell repertoires in COVID-19. Study information: Sites across the United States, Italy and Spain contributed samples from acute and convalescent COVID-19.

Membership in each cohort depended on participant-reported clinical history. Per the study methods: The authors estimated nucleated cell counts from reference gene primer amplification. The protocol was immunoSEQ multiplex PCR, while the TCRdb copy is restricted to in-frame clones and leaves out a portion. That table furnishes V, J and clone size, whereas the DNA furnished D and trimming. This table has about 360,000 clones, around 90% appearing once. The TCR sequence derives from a woman in her thirties or forties with acute COVID-19. The source material was PBMCs or T cells enriched from blood (not recorded which).

DNA of the CDR3: TGCACCAGCAGCCAAGATTTATCGAGGGCAACTAATGAAAAACTGTTTTTT. Its protein is CTSSQDLSRATNEKLFF. The chain recombines TRBV1 with TRBJ1-4. TRBV1 is a pseudogene locus. The CDR3 is 17 residues long.